The sequence of this TCR beta chain was determined in a study of beta chain features in type 1 diabetes. Study background: All samples combined gave around 98,000,000 sorted cells for examination. Overall study results and limits: Cells with high TCR expression could be over-represented by cDNA sequencing. Fewer insertions but more deletions were seen at VDJ junctions in type 1 diabetes patients. Shorter TCRB CDR3s, moderately but significantly so, marked every one of the four CD4+ subsets in Type 1 diabetes patients.

In the case of this clone: No antigen is known for it.

Germline CDR1 and CDR2: SGHTA and FQGNSA. After removal of 8 bases from V and 2 bases from J, the junction contained 9 bases not matched to a gene. CDR3 length: 15 residues. The isolated RNA, all of it, was reverse transcribed, so expressed TCRB transcripts were what got sequenced. Using immunoSEQ multiplex PCR, the repertoire was profiled, and TCRdb retains in-frame clones only, with some absent. The sample yields under 200,000 clones, about 9% seen once. The genes are TRBV7-2 and TRBJ2-7, with 10 bases lining up with TRBD1. The clonotype comes from a woman aged 18-35 years with type 1 diabetes. The sequenced sample was central memory CD4+ T cells from blood. CDR3 DNA: TGTGCCAGCTCCCAATCGGGACAGGGGACCTACGAGCAGTACTTC. Translated, it gives CASSQSGQGTYEQYF. The complete variable domain, with remaining parts taken from reference TRBV7-2 and TRBJ2-7, reads GAGVSQSPSNKVTEKGKDVELRCDPISGHTALYWYRQSLGQGLEFLIYFQGNSAPDKSGLPSDRFSAERTGGSVSTLTIQRTQQEDSAVYLCASSQSGQGTYEQYFGPGTRLTVT.